Presented here are 10 T cell receptor beta chains from one specimen sequenced in a study of blood T cell repertoires in COVID-19 (dated by TCRdb to 2020 to 2022). Library generation was performed with the immunoSEQ multiplex PCR assay. Here the immuneACCESS table is served through TCRdb, limited to in-frame sequences with V and J called. Missing clones are a known gap in these copies; in checked studies unresolved V genes cover under half, and the rest lacks a known reason. The sample table records a few hundred thousand clones; around 85% of these occur just once. Of the sample, more than 2% is held by the ten largest clones. The sequencing input was PBMCs or T cells enriched from blood (not recorded which). Receptor source: a man younger than 45 who had recovered from COVID-19.

The V call is TRBV14, the J call TRBJ2-1, with TRBD1 identical over 8 bases. Germline V CDR1 and CDR2: SGHDN, FVKESK. The CDR3 runs to 15 residues. The trim removed 6 bases at V and 6 bases at J, leaving 10 bases unmatched. The CDR3 reads CASSPGGLVGNEQFF. The CDR3 coding sequence is TGTGCCAGCAGTCCAGGGGGCCTCGTGGGCAATGAGCAGTTCTTC.

V and J are TRBV5-4 and TRBJ1-2, with a weak D call TRBD1 (6 bases). This CDR3 is built from 13 residues. CDR1 is SGHNT, CDR2 YYREEE, per germline (reference sequence). V lost 2 bases, J lost 8 bases, and 13 bases lay in between. This chain's CDR3 is CASSFQGRGGYTF. The DNA of the CDR3 is TGTGCCAGCAGCTTTCAGGGGCGCGGGGGCTACACCTTC.

V usage is TRBV20-1 and J usage is TRBJ1-1; 8 nucleotides line up with TRBD1. Germline CDR1 is DFQATT and CDR2 is SNEGSKA (reference sequence). CDR3 length equals 11 residues. With V trimmed by 3 bases and J by 9 bases, 3 bases remained unmatched. The CDR3 nucleotides are TGCAGTGCTAGCAGGACAGGGAAAGCTTTCTTT. Translated, it gives CSASRTGKAFF.

In this sample, this clone turned up once. The V gene is TRBV7-9, the J gene TRBJ2-7; D not resolved. Germline V gives CDR1 SEHNR, CDR2 FQNEAQ (reference sequence). This CDR3 has 12 residues. Trimming took 3 bases from V and 6 from J, leaving 9 bases between them. The CDR3 DNA is TGTGCCAGCAGCTTTCTATTAAGCGAGCAGTACTTC. It encodes CASSFLLSEQYF.

The genes are TRBV27 and TRBJ2-7; tentative D call: TRBD2 (6 bases). The V and J ends lost 3 bases and 2 bases respectively, with 17 bases between them. CDR1 and CDR2 from the germline V gene are MNHEY and SMNVEV (reference sequence). The CDR3 runs to 16 residues. The CDR3 region has the DNA TGTGCCAGCAGTTTCTCCTCCGGGACTCTCACCTACGAGCAGTACTTC. It is translated as CASSFSSGTLTYEQYF.

V is TRBV3-1 (or the pseudogene TRBV3-2) and J is TRBJ1-1; D is unresolved. The CDR3 runs to 15 residues. Germline V gene sequence: CDR1 LGHDT, CDR2 YNNKEL (reference sequence). V was clipped by 1 base and J by 3 bases, with 12 bases between them. CDR3 protein: CASSQGGVAHTEAFF. CDR3 nucleotide sequence: TGTGCCAGCAGCCAAGGTGGAGTCGCTCACACTGAAGCTTTCTTT.

The rearrangement uses TRBV18 and TRBJ2-6; 7 bases map to TRBD1. The CDR3 contains 17 residues. V was clipped by 0 bases and J by 1 base; unmatched bases: 3. Germline V CDR1 and CDR2: KGHSH, LQKENI. The CDR3 DNA follows: TGTGCCAGCTCACCACCGAGGACAGGTTCTGGGGCCAACGTCCTGACTTTC. This codes for CASSPPRTGSGANVLTF.

CDR3 sequence (DNA): TGTGCCTGGAGACGAAGACCCGGGACAGGGGATAGTGAAGCTTTCTTT. Amino acid sequence: CAWRRRPGTGDSEAFF. J is TRBJ1-1 and V is TRBV30; 10 bases match TRBD1. The germline V gene encodes CDR1 GTSNPN and CDR2 SVGIG (reference sequence). This CDR3 has 16 residues. The J segment lost 7 bases and the V segment lost 3 bases, leaving 14 bases of the junction unmatched.

This chain uses TRBV12-3 or TRBV12-4 with TRBJ2-5; D remains ambiguous. Deletions cut 3 bases from V and 2 bases from J, with 7 bases between. The CDR3 extends over 13 amino acids. The CDR3 DNA is TGTGCCAGCAGTTTGTGGCAGCAAGAGACCCAGTACTTC. Protein sequence: CASSLWQQETQYF.

The chain carries TRBV30 and TRBJ1-2; D is possibly TRBD1 (6 bases). V gave up 2 bases and J gave up 4 bases, with 17 bases separating them. The germline CDR1 and CDR2 sequences are GTSNPN and SVGIG (reference sequence). The length of the CDR3 is 15 residues. The CDR3 bases are TGTGCCTGGAGTCAGACAGGAACGAGGACCTATGGCTACACCTTC. Its translation is CAWSQTGTRTYGYTF.